This TCR beta chain was recovered during a study of blood T cell repertoires in COVID-19 (dated by TCRdb to 2019 to 2021). Broadly, across the study: The collaborator samples originated in the United States, Italy and Spain and spanned the acute and convalescent phases of COVID-19. A freely available public database, intended as a resource for researchers studying the immune response to SARS-CoV-2, is where the repertoires were released. Samples came from the ongoing ImmuneRACE study (first 160 participants) plus 1,254 subjects from 6 global collaborators. Sample metadata almost always included a de-identified subject ID, COVID-19 status, age in years and sex. Deeply sampled blood TCRbeta repertoires from subjects exposed to, actively infected with, or recovered from COVID-19 were included in the dataset. The prospective study material was composed of cDNA or gDNA derived from T cells, B-cell-depleted T cells, or PBMCs. Where available, HLA class I and class II types were taken from metadata supplied by the sample provider and were not determined by assay-based typing. Overall results and qualifications from the work: Clinical and demographic metadata were provided uncurated, with the amount varying by source and participant.

The immunoSEQ Assay, a bias-controlled multiplex PCR, was used to amplify TCRbeta CDR3 regions from genomic DNA. The original methods were these. The number of nucleated cells in each sample was estimated by amplification of reference gene primers within the assay. Sequence reads were collapsed and filtered to measure the absolute abundance of every unique TCRbeta CDR3 rearrangement. For each sample, productive Simpson clonality was calculated by taking the square root of Simpson's diversity index across productive rearrangements. TCRdb obtained this table from immuneACCESS and retained in-frame rearrangements with V and J assigned. These tables miss some clones; where compared with another copy, unresolved V genes account for less than half of the shortfall, and the remainder is unexplained. V and J calls and clone size come straight from that table; D and trimming were deduced from the DNA. For this sample the table gives around 220,000 clones, of which around 88% were detected only once. The top ten hold around 1.4% of the sample.

In regard to this clone: The clone's antigen remains unknown. Base qualities are not provided; no much larger clone lies one nucleotide away.

Trimmed from V: 3 bases; trimmed from J: 2 bases; junction bases lacking a gene match: 3. Its CDR3 holds 14 amino acids, cysteine through phenylalanine. Only the CDR3 region is kept as DNA, spanning 42 bases read in frame from base 1. CDR1 and CDR2, per the germline V gene, are KGHSH and LQKENI. Collaborating institutions collected whole blood in K2EDTA tubes following their own protocols. Collaborator samples were shipped for TCRbeta analysis as frozen whole blood, isolated PBMCs, or DNA extracted from either sample type. The TCR sequence derives from a man between 18 and 35 years old with active or convalescent COVID-19. This sequence uses TRBV18 and TRBJ2-5, and TRBD1 matches 7 of the central bases. Sequencing was performed on peripheral blood. The CDR3 protein is CASSPGQLQETQYF. The DNA is TGTGCCAGCTCACCGGGACAGCTGCAAGAGACCCAGTACTTC. When the CDR3 is completed using the reference TRBV18 and TRBJ2-5 genes on either side, the full variable domain is NAGVMQNPRHLVRRRGQEARLRCSPMKGHSHVYWYRQLPEEGLKFMVYLQKENIIDESGMPKERFSAEFPKEGPSILRIQQVVRGDSAAYFCASSPGQLQETQYFGPGTRLLVL.